This T cell receptor (beta chain) came from a study of regulatory T cells in long-lasting Graves disease. Overall study findings and caveats: Favored gene segments in persistent disease were TRBV28, TRBJ1-2 and TRBJ2-5. Study of thyroid tissue was not done, with only peripheral blood studied.

The sample's time point: persistent/refractory GD, antithyroid drugs over 5 years with positive TRAb. The TCR library was made from RNA extracted from PBMCs. Germline V lookup: CDR1 MDHEN, CDR2 SYDVKM. CDR3 length equals 13 residues. The V end was cut by 10 bases, the J end by 4 bases, with 17 bases between. Ten or more counts support this clonotype. The antigen is not known. Construction of TCR beta libraries relied on iRepertoire HTBI primers and on Arm-PCR targeting CDR3 regions. One entry per CDR3 protein results from TCRdb running MiXCR on the multiplex PCR reads. The sample has 400,000 or so distinct CDR3 sequences, about a fifth seen once.

The V gene is TRBV28, the J gene TRBJ2-7, with D possibly matching TRBD2 (7 bases). Sequencing used peripheral blood mononuclear cells (PBMCs), obtained when the disease was refractory, from a patient treated with antithyroid drugs. The sequence derives from a female donor with Graves disease. CDR3 sequence reads: CATSWGGQYEQYF. For the CDR3, the DNA is TGTGCCACCTCGTGGGGGGGGCAGTACGAGCAGTACTTC.